This T cell receptor (beta chain) was retrieved from a study of shared clonotypes between healthy human individuals. On the study more broadly: Each donor's CD8 memory used one plate, CD8 naive two, each CD4 subset three.

CDR3 length: 10 amino acids. Trimming pared 1 base from V and 10 bases from J, leaving 5 bases between. Germline CDR1 and CDR2: SQVTM and ANQGSEA. The data were produced by immunoSEQ multiplex PCR, yet TCRdb's version contains in-frame clones alone and is incomplete. The repertoire has roughly 590,000 clones, nearly 97% of them found once; the top ten carry 0.09% to 0.13%. The naive CD8 population came from CD45RO-negative cells selected for CCR7, without terminally differentiated effector memory CD45RA+ cells. This TCR came from a woman between 25 and 40 years old in good health. Sequencing used naive CD8+ T cells sorted from blood. This chain joins TRBV29-1 and TRBJ2-1, with no clear D. The DNA for the CDR3 is TGCAGCGTTGAAGGGTGGGAGCAGTTCTTC. Residues: CSVEGWEQFF.